The 10 T cell receptor beta chains below come from one sample, sequenced in a study of blood T cells in healthy people across ages. The second PCR ran about 6 to 11 cycles with a sample-barcoded 5' primer and J-beta primers. MiXCR was run by TCRdb on the 5' RACE reads, yielding one entry per CDR3 protein. The repertoire consists of 790,000 or so distinct CDR3 sequences, with 35% to 60% occurring once and the leading ten covering around 18%. Source material: blood. The receptor set was obtained from an elderly man in good health.

The chain combines TRBV12-3 or TRBV12-4 with TRBJ1-2; the D is unclear. The CDR3 runs to 13 residues. Between the trimmed V and J ends, which lost 5 bases and 2 bases, there was a span of 9 bases. CDR3: CASSLTENYGYTF. The CDR3 nucleotides read TGTGCCAGCAGTCTTACAGAGAACTATGGCTACACCTTC.

This clonotype was observed a handful of times. V gene TRBV7-9 combines with J gene TRBJ1-1; 7 bases match TRBD1. Germline V lookup: CDR1 SEHNR, CDR2 FQNEAQ (reference sequence). This CDR3 spans 15 amino acids. Germline trimming cut 4 bases from V and 4 bases from J; bases unmatched to any gene: 9. CDR3 nucleotides: TGTGCCAGCAGCTCCCGACAGGGCCTGGGCACTGAAGCTTTCTTT. Its protein product is CASSSRQGLGTEAFF.

V gene TRBV20-1 combines with J gene TRBJ2-1, with 8 positions matching TRBD2. This CDR3 has 14 residues. V trimming: 6 bases; J trimming: 9 bases; junction bases outside the gene matches: 13. In germline, CDR1 is DFQATT, CDR2 SNEGSKA (reference sequence). CDR3 residues: CSAIGGTRGIEQFF. The CDR3 region has the DNA TGCAGTGCCATAGGGGGGACTAGAGGGATTGAGCAGTTCTTC.

Of note for this clonotype: This may come from a read error, since a much larger clone is one base off. The gene calls are TRBV7-6 and TRBJ2-1; D is unclear. The last part of the DNA fits TRBJ2-7 better; the J call may be wrong. The CDR3 sequence is 16 residues long. Per the germline V gene, CDR1 is SGHVS and CDR2 is FNYEAQ. CDR3 sequence: CASSSEGFSSYNEQYF. CDR3 DNA: TGTGCCAGCAGCTCAGAAGGGTTTAGCTCCTACAATGAGCAGTACTTC.

Concerning this clonotype itself: Given the absence of the conserved phenylalanine or tryptophan at the CDR3 end, a read error is likely. V and J are TRBV27 and TRBJ2-7, with D possibly called TRBD1 or TRBD2 (5 bases each). CDR1 MNHEY and CDR2 SMNVEV come from the germline V gene (reference sequence). This CDR3 spans 15 amino acids. The germline V and J ends were trimmed by 2 bases and 4 bases, with 15 bases remaining between them. For the CDR3, the DNA is TGTGCCAGCAGTTTAACTAGGGGAGTTCGGTACGAGCAGTACCTC. It specifies CASSLTRGVRYEQYL.

V gene TRBV7-8 combines with J gene TRBJ2-5, with D uncertain. CDR1 and CDR2 from the germline V gene are SGHVS and FQNEAQ. V dropped 5 bases and J dropped 2 bases, with 15 bases sitting between them. The CDR3 totals 15 residues. CDR3 amino acids: CASSINVGSQETQYF. For the CDR3, the DNA is TGTGCCAGCAGCATCAACGTGGGTTCACAAGAGACCCAGTACTTC.

To note about this clonotype: This may come from a read error, since a much larger clone is one base off. The chain combines TRBV2 with TRBJ2-3; TRBD2 agrees at 13 bases. Germline V lookup: CDR1 SNHLY, CDR2 FYNNEI. The CDR3 sequence is 16 residues long. J was trimmed by 6 bases and V by 11 bases; bases with no gene match: 14. CDR3 bases: TGTGCCGATAACTCCCGGACTAGCGGGAGTCAGGATACGCAGTATTTT. Protein product: CADNSRTSGSQDTQYF.

This chain uses TRBV4-3 with TRBJ2-5; D call uncertain. CDR1 and CDR2 (germline): LGHNA, YSLEER. Trimming took 2 bases from V and 4 from J, leaving 8 bases between them. This CDR3 comprises 13 residues. CDR3 region: CASSQNGGETQYF. The CDR3 DNA reads as TGCGCCAGCAGCCAAAACGGCGGAGAGACCCAGTACTTC.

The gene calls are TRBV15 and TRBJ2-7, with 8 bases that match TRBD1. Per germline, CDR1 LNHNV and CDR2 YYDKDF (reference sequence). This CDR3 has 14 amino acids. The V and J ends lost 0 bases and 6 bases, in that order; junction bases with no gene match: 4. The CDR3 sequence is CATSRDSDRGEQYF. The CDR3 coding sequence is TGTGCCACCAGCAGAGATTCCGACAGGGGCGAGCAGTACTTC.

The rearrangement links TRBV21-1 to TRBJ2-1; no check of the table's D call, TRBD2, against the DNA was made. TRBV21-1 is noted as a pseudogene. The CDR3 runs to 16 residues. The CDR3 is CASSPPRTSGIGEQFF. CDR3 DNA: TGTGCCAGCAGTCCACCCCGGACTAGCGGGATCGGTGAGCAGTTCTTC.